Only a few counts were recorded for the clone carrying this T cell receptor beta chain. The data stem from a study of T-cell memory formation after mild COVID-19. Amplification by 5'RACE using constant-segment primers produced TCR alpha and TCR beta cDNA libraries that carried sample barcodes and UMIs. Using its own MiXCR run on the 5' RACE reads, TCRdb lists one record per CDR3 protein. This sample has 210,000 or so distinct CDR3 sequences, with roughly a tenth found just once. V was trimmed by 4 bases and J by 6 bases, leaving 14 bases between them. The CDR3 runs to 13 residues. CDR1 is GTSNPN, CDR2 SVGIG, per germline (reference sequence).

Sequencing used PBMCs or a T cell subset sorted from them (not recorded which). The chain employs TRBV30 and TRBJ2-3, with D uncertain. The receptor's source is a man aged 18-30 years who had mild COVID-19 (a few samples of this study predate the infection). Cell type and time point are not known. The CDR3 region is CAWTWSSADTQYF. DNA of the CDR3: TGTGCCTGGACATGGTCTAGTGCGGATACGCAGTATTTT.